The 18 T cell receptor beta chains below come from one sample, sequenced in a study of CD8+ T cells in alopecia areata. Sample treatment: oral pan-JAK inhibitor, 5-10 mg twice daily. RNA was isolated and reverse transcribed to cDNA, the sequencing template. Data came from immunoSEQ multiplex PCR; TCRdb stores just in-frame clones and leaves some out. There are under 300,000 clones in the sample; roughly 63% occur only once, and about 0.89% lies in the top ten. The source was CD4+ T cells sorted from blood, collected around week 54, from a patient treated with tofacitinib. The receptors stem from a human donor with alopecia areata.

This chain connects TRBV19 to TRBJ1-5; 7 bases line up with TRBD1. CDR1 is LNHDA and CDR2 is SQIVND in the germline V gene (reference sequence). V was pared by 7 bases and J by 4 bases, with 10 bases of the junction left unmatched. The CDR3 contains 15 residues. In nucleotides, the CDR3 is TGTGCCAGTACCCGCACGGACAGGATAAATCAGCCCCAGCATTTT. Translation gives CASTRTDRINQPQHF.

A remark on this clone: The sample carries other DNA sequences with the same CDR3. The V call is TRBV4-3, the J call TRBJ2-1; 12 nucleotides agree with TRBD2. Looked up from germline, CDR1 is LGHNA and CDR2 is YSLEER. The CDR3 runs to 16 residues. V trimming: 4 bases; J trimming: 3 bases; junction bases outside the gene matches: 4. The CDR3 DNA reads TGCGCCAGCAGCCGGAGGACTAGCGGGGTCTACAATGAGCAGTTCTTC. Its translation: CASSRRTSGVYNEQFF.

The V and J genes are TRBV29-1 and TRBJ1-6, with 7 nucleotides matching TRBD1. CDR1 and CDR2 (germline): SQVTM, ANQGSEA. J was trimmed by 7 bases and V by 6 bases; bases with no gene match: 9. The CDR3 sequence is 14 residues long. The CDR3 bases are TGCAGCGTCGTCCCCCCGGGACAGAATTCACCCCTCCACTTT. Protein product: CSVVPPGQNSPLHF.

CDR3 residues: CASRRIGGGYEQYF. DNA of the CDR3: TGTGCCAGCAGGCGAATTGGCGGGGGCTACGAGCAGTACTTC. The rearrangement uses TRBV6-5 and TRBJ2-7, with 7 bases identical to TRBD2. The germline CDR1 and CDR2 sequences are MNHEY and SVGAGI. This CDR3 comprises 14 residues. Unmatched junction bases numbered 8, after V lost 6 bases and J lost 3 bases.

The V and J genes are TRBV30 and TRBJ2-1; 9 bases map to TRBD2. V lost 0 bases, J lost 6 bases, and 6 bases stayed unmatched. From germline, CDR1 is GTSNPN and CDR2 SVGIG (reference sequence). The CDR3 covers 15 residues. CDR3: CAWSVIAGVSNEQFF. Written as DNA, the CDR3 is TGTGCCTGGAGTGTGATAGCGGGGGTCAGCAATGAGCAGTTCTTC.

The gene calls are TRBV5-1 and TRBJ2-1, with 11 bases fitting TRBD2. The V segment lost 3 bases and the J segment 3 bases; nucleotides outside the gene matches: 11. CDR3 length equals 18 residues. Germline values: CDR1 SGHRS, CDR2 YFSETQ. The CDR3 DNA reads as TGCGCCAGCAGCTCTCTCTCCGGGACTAGCGGATTCTACAATGAGCAGTTCTTC. Translating gives CASSSLSGTSGFYNEQFF. Supplemented by reference TRBV5-1 and TRBJ2-1, the full variable domain reads KAGVTQTPRYLIKTRGQQVTLSCSPISGHRSVSWYQQTPGQGLQFLFEYFSETQRNKGNFPGRFSGRQFSNSRSEMNVSTLELGDSALYLCASSSLSGTSGFYNEQFFGPGTRLTVL.

V usage is TRBV7-8 and J usage is TRBJ1-1; no firm D call. Deletions cut 4 bases from V and 3 bases from J, with 9 bases between. From germline, CDR1 is SGHVS and CDR2 FQNEAQ. CDR3 length: 13 amino acids. The CDR3 region is CASSSQSDTEAFF. CDR3 DNA: TGTGCCAGCAGCTCCCAATCGGACACTGAAGCTTTCTTT.

This clone appeared a few times. The V and J genes are TRBV7-3 and TRBJ2-2, with D perhaps TRBD1 or TRBD2 (5 bases each). The CDR3 is made up of 16 amino acids. V lost 5 bases and J 2 bases, leaving 15 bases between the germline ends. CDR1 and CDR2 (germline): SGHTA, FQGTGA. CDR3 DNA: TGTGCCAGCAGCGCGATTGGGACCGCAAACACCGGGGAGCTGTTTTTT. Encoded protein: CASSAIGTANTGELFF.

J is TRBJ1-1 and V is TRBV2; D perhaps matches TRBD1 (5 bases). CDR1 and CDR2 from the germline V gene are SNHLY and FYNNEI. V was clipped by 6 bases and J by 0 bases, with 11 bases between them. The CDR3 extends over 14 amino acids. CDR3 protein: CASSPQGLNTEAFF. The CDR3 nucleotides read TGTGCCAGCAGCCCCCAGGGACTGAACACTGAAGCTTTCTTT.

This clone was counted only a few times. The CDR3 DNA reads TGCAGCGTTGATGCATATGGTGGCTACACCTTC. It translates to CSVDAYGGYTF. The V call is TRBV29-1, the J call TRBJ1-2; D is unresolved. V lost 3 bases, J lost 7 bases, and 9 bases lay in between. CDR1 and CDR2 from the germline V gene are SQVTM and ANQGSEA. The CDR3 totals 11 residues. The complete variable domain, with remaining parts taken from reference TRBV29-1 and TRBJ1-2, reads SAVISQKPSRDICQRGTSLTIQCQVDSQVTMMFWYRQQPGQSLTLIATANQGSEATYESGFVIDKFPISRPNLTFSTLTVSNMSPEDSSIYLCSVDAYGGYTFGSGTRLTVV.

Worth noting for this clone: Other DNA sequences in the sample encode the same CDR3. The chain recombines TRBV29-1 with TRBJ2-5, with D tentatively TRBD2 (6 bases). Germline V gene lookup returns CDR1 SQVTM and CDR2 ANQGSEA. Deletions cut 4 bases from V and 3 bases from J, with 9 bases between. The CDR3 is 12 residues long. CDR3: CSVGWGEETQYF. The CDR3 DNA reads TGCAGCGTTGGCTGGGGGGAAGAGACCCAGTACTTC.

As DNA, the CDR3 is TGTGCCAGCAGCTCCCCGGCCCAGACAGGGGGGAGGGAGCAGTACTTC. Amino acid sequence: CASSSPAQTGGREQYF. The rearrangement joins TRBV7-2 to TRBJ2-7; 9 bases match TRBD1. This CDR3 is built from 16 residues. Per the germline V gene, CDR1 is SGHTA and CDR2 is FQGNSA. Trimming at V came to 4 bases and at J to 7 bases, leaving 14 bases not matched to a gene.

The genes are TRBV6-5 and TRBJ1-1; weak D call: TRBD1 (5 bases). This CDR3 has 15 residues. Trimming shortened V by 2 bases and J by 0 bases, and 10 bases separated the two germline ends. The germline gives CDR1 MNHEY, CDR2 SVGAGI. The CDR3 is CASSYHQGLNTEAFF. The CDR3 DNA follows: TGTGCCAGCAGTTACCATCAGGGATTGAACACTGAAGCTTTCTTT.

There are a few counts of this clone. The rearrangement uses TRBV29-1 and TRBJ2-3; D might be TRBD1 (6 bases). CDR3 length: 14 residues. Germline lookup yields CDR1 SQVTM and CDR2 ANQGSEA. V lost 3 bases and J lost 2, with 12 bases in between. CDR3 amino acids: CSVEPSGHTDTQYF. The CDR3 DNA is TGCAGCGTTGAGCCCTCGGGACACACAGATACGCAGTATTTT.

The rearrangement joins TRBV29-1 to TRBJ1-4; the D gene is possibly TRBD1 (6 bases). This CDR3 contains 12 residues. Germline-derived CDR1 and CDR2 are SQVTM and ANQGSEA. Trimming took off 4 bases at V and 6 bases at J, with 9 bases between the two ends. For the CDR3, the DNA is TGCAGCGTTGCGGGACACGATGAAAAACTGTTTTTT. Its translation is CSVAGHDEKLFF. Full variable domain (outside the CDR3, taken from reference TRBV29-1 and TRBJ1-4): SAVISQKPSRDICQRGTSLTIQCQVDSQVTMMFWYRQQPGQSLTLIATANQGSEATYESGFVIDKFPISRPNLTFSTLTVSNMSPEDSSIYLCSVAGHDEKLFFGSGTQLSVL.

The gene calls are TRBV2 and TRBJ2-2; 7 positions match TRBD2. CDR3 length: 14 residues. In germline, CDR1 is SNHLY, CDR2 FYNNEI. Trimming cost V 8 bases and J 2 bases; bases outside gene matches: 5. CDR3 sequence: CASWGGINTGELFF. CDR3 DNA: TGTGCCAGCTGGGGGGGAATTAACACCGGGGAGCTGTTTTTT.

The chain uses TRBV4-1 and TRBJ1-4, with 7 nucleotides matching TRBD1. V gave up 2 bases and J gave up 8 bases; unmatched junction bases: 5. CDR1 and CDR2 (germline): MGHRA, YSYEKL. The CDR3 is made up of 14 amino acids. CDR3: CASSQTGESEKLFF. The CDR3 DNA reads TGCGCCAGCAGCCAAACAGGGGAGTCGGAAAAACTGTTTTTT.

This rearrangement joins TRBV6-5 to TRBJ2-7; TRBD1 might be the D (5 bases). The CDR3 covers 12 residues. Germline V gene lookup returns CDR1 MNHEY and CDR2 SVGAGI. Trimming cost V 5 bases and J 2 bases, with 7 bases left between them. CDR3 DNA: TGTGCCAGCAGTCAGGGCACCTACGAGCAGTACTTC. Its translation is CASSQGTYEQYF.